The rows below give T cell receptor beta chains drawn from one sample of a study of T cell responses to AZD1222 COVID-19 vaccine. The data were produced by immunoSEQ multiplex PCR, yet TCRdb's version contains in-frame clones alone and is incomplete. The sample carries around 100,000 clones, about 87% recorded once. Sequencing used peripheral blood, obtained 28 days after the second AZD1222 dose. The source is an adult who received the AZD1222 COVID-19 vaccine. The CDR3 runs from the conserved cysteine through the conserved F or W. The order of the fields is J gene, D gene, V gene, clone size, CDR3 protein, CDR3 DNA. The D gene is left open where the match is weak. The size of a clone is reported for some rows only, either as once, few or many, or as a class for expanded clones.

TRBJ1-6	TRBD1	TRBV10-3	-	CAISGGTASSYNSPLHF	TGTGCCATCAGTGGGGGGACAGCGAGCTCCTATAATTCACCCCTCCACTTT
TRBJ2-7	-	TRBV27	-	CASSLGAGIVYEQYF	TGTGCCAGCAGTTTAGGTGCAGGGATCGTGTACGAGCAGTACTTC
TRBJ1-5	-	TRBV9	-	CASSVDSSSNQPQHF	TGTGCCAGCAGCGTAGACAGTTCTAGCAATCAGCCCCAGCATTTT
TRBJ2-1	TRBD1	TRBV9	-	CASSASGTGNEQFF	TGTGCCAGCAGCGCCTCCGGGACAGGCAATGAGCAGTTCTTC
TRBJ1-1	-	TRBV30	-	CAWVRESNTEAFF	TGTGCCTGGGTCCGGGAATCGAACACTGAAGCTTTCTTT
TRBJ2-1	-	TRBV6-5	-	CASSPRGAGEQFF	TGTGCCAGCAGTCCCCGAGGGGCGGGGGAGCAGTTCTTC
TRBJ1-1	TRBD1	TRBV5-1	-	CASSPSPGTGAGTEAFF	TGCGCCAGCAGCCCTAGTCCCGGGACAGGGGCAGGCACTGAAGCTTTCTTT
TRBJ1-2	TRBD1	TRBV5-1	-	CASSLELDRGSGYTF	TGCGCCAGCAGCTTGGAGCTGGACAGGGGAAGTGGCTACACCTTC
TRBJ2-7	TRBD2	TRBV19	once	CASSIQLAPGALEQYF	TGTGCCAGTAGTATTCAACTAGCGCCTGGGGCCCTCGAGCAGTACTTC
TRBJ1-2	-	TRBV5-6	-	CASSFEGISGYTF	TGTGCCAGCAGCTTCGAGGGGATATCGGGCTACACCTTC
TRBJ1-2	TRBD1	TRBV6-5	-	CASSYSDRVYGYTF	TGTGCCAGCAGTTATTCGGACAGGGTCTATGGCTACACCTTC
TRBJ1-4	-	TRBV30	few	CAWSPLITNEKLFF	TGTGCCTGGAGTCCCCTCATTACTAATGAAAAACTGTTTTTT
TRBJ1-2	-	TRBV2	-	CASRGGYGYTF	TGTGCCAGCCGGGGGGGCTATGGCTACACCTTC
TRBJ1-4	TRBD1	TRBV29-1	-	CSVDRQGGTNEKLFF	TGCAGCGTAGACAGACAGGGAGGGACTAATGAAAAACTGTTTTTT
TRBJ1-1	-	TRBV6-5	-	CASQQGFFAEAFF	TGTGCCAGCCAACAGGGATTTTTCGCTGAAGCTTTCTTT
TRBJ2-1	TRBD1	TRBV27	-	CAIQTGVEQFF	TGTGCCATCCAGACAGGGGTTGAGCAGTTCTTC
TRBJ1-4	-	TRBV7-9	-	CASSFGRRRDTNEKLFF	TGTGCCAGCAGCTTCGGTCGGCGGCGGGACACTAATGAAAAACTGTTTTTT
TRBJ2-3	TRBD2	TRBV6-5	few	CASSYVGLAGTDTQYF	TGTGCCAGCAGTTACGTGGGACTAGCGGGCACAGATACGCAGTATTTT
TRBJ2-2	-	TRBV4-2	-	CASSQLNTNTGELFF	TGTGCCAGCAGCCAACTAAACACTAACACCGGGGAGCTGTTTTTT
TRBJ2-5	-	TRBV9	-	CASSVSELKQETQYF	TGTGCCAGCAGCGTTTCGGAACTAAAACAAGAGACCCAGTACTTC
TRBJ2-7	-	TRBV5-4	-	CASSLEREYEQYF	TGTGCCAGCAGCTTGGAGAGGGAGTACGAGCAGTACTTC
TRBJ2-2	TRBD2	TRBV30	-	CAWSQTSGLSGELFF	TGTGCCTGGTCTCAGACTAGCGGGCTTTCCGGGGAGCTGTTTTTT
TRBJ2-7	TRBD1	TRBV28	-	CASSTTGTGIYEQYF	TGTGCCAGCAGTACAACCGGGACAGGGATCTACGAGCAGTACTTC
TRBJ2-5	-	TRBV7-9	-	CASSLGLTPETQYF	TGTGCCAGCAGCTTAGGGCTAACTCCGGAGACCCAGTACTTC
TRBJ2-6	TRBD2	TRBV20-1	-	CSASRAGTSGAGANVLTF	TGCAGTGCTAGTCGGGCCGGGACTAGCGGGGCTGGGGCCAACGTCCTGACTTTC
TRBJ1-1	TRBD1	TRBV10-3	-	CAISEWGTGRGLNTEAFF	TGTGCCATCAGTGAGTGGGGGACAGGGAGGGGGCTGAACACTGAAGCTTTCTTT
TRBJ1-6	-	TRBV5-3	few	CARSLRQTNSPLHF	TGTGCCAGAAGCTTAAGACAGACTAATTCACCCCTCCACTTT
TRBJ2-1	-	TRBV29-1	-	CSVGLEQFF	TGCAGCGTTGGACTAGAGCAGTTCTTC
TRBJ2-1	TRBD2	TRBV19	-	CASSIAPAGGFYNEQFF	TGTGCCAGTAGTATAGCCCCAGCGGGGGGCTTCTACAATGAGCAGTTCTTC
TRBJ1-1	-	TRBV5-6	-	CASDRTGPGTEAFF	TGTGCCAGCGACCGAACAGGGCCGGGTACTGAAGCTTTCTTT
TRBJ1-6	-	TRBV7-9	once	CASSLRGGNSPLHF	TGTGCCAGCAGCTTAAGGGGGGGCAATTCACCCCTCCACTTT
TRBJ1-2	TRBD1	TRBV20-1	-	CSAGTGIGYTF	TGCAGTGCGGGGACAGGGATCGGCTACACCTTC
TRBJ2-1	TRBD2	TRBV28	once	CASNRPGLAGGREQFF	TGTGCCAGCAACCGACCAGGACTAGCGGGAGGGCGTGAGCAGTTCTTC
TRBJ2-1	-	TRBV20-1	-	CSASFGDIREQFF	TGCAGTGCTAGTTTCGGGGACATCAGGGAGCAGTTCTTC
TRBJ2-7	-	TRBV28	-	CASTFSMDEQYF	TGTGCCAGCACCTTCTCTATGGACGAGCAGTACTTC
TRBJ1-3	-	TRBV3-1/TRBV3-2	-	CASATTSGNTIYF	TGTGCCAGCGCTACGACGTCTGGAAACACCATATATTTT
TRBJ1-2	-	TRBV20-1	-	CSASLKWGSYGYTF	TGCAGTGCTAGTCTGAAGTGGGGGAGCTATGGCTACACCTTC
TRBJ1-1	-	TRBV7-9	-	CASSFVENTEAFF	TGTGCCAGCAGCTTTGTAGAGAACACTGAAGCTTTCTTT
TRBJ2-7	-	TRBV7-2	-	CASSFFGGSYEQYF	TGTGCCAGCAGCTTTTTCGGGGGTAGCTACGAGCAGTACTTC
TRBJ2-5	TRBD2	TRBV6-5	once	CASRRGASGSETQYF	TGTGCCAGCAGACGGGGGGCTAGCGGGAGTGAGACCCAGTACTTC
TRBJ2-7	-	TRBV11-2	-	CASSSWGEGEQYF	TGTGCCAGCAGCTCTTGGGGGGAAGGCGAGCAGTACTTC
TRBJ2-7	-	TRBV7-2	-	CASSFTGLSKQYF	TGTGCCAGCAGCTTCACGGGACTCAGCAAGCAGTACTTC
TRBJ1-4	-	TRBV15	-	CATSRDRLYNEKLFF	TGTGCCACCAGCAGAGATCGGTTATACAATGAAAAACTGTTTTTT
TRBJ2-7	TRBD1	TRBV28	-	CASRETGTGGHYEQYF	TGTGCCAGCAGGGAAACCGGGACAGGGGGCCACTACGAGCAGTACTTC
TRBJ1-3	-	TRBV24-1	-	CATSDWKGVPGNTIYF	TGTGCCACCAGTGATTGGAAGGGGGTGCCTGGAAACACCATATATTTT